The rows below give T cell receptor delta chains drawn from one sample of a study of Vδ1+ human thymocytes. TCRdb re-called the multiplex PCR reads using CATT. The repertoire has 45,000 to 60,000 delta-chain clones, roughly 15% of them found once; the top ten carry roughly 0.46%. The sample taken for sequencing was Vdelta1+ gamma-delta thymocytes from the thymus. The origin of the receptors is a boy under two years old who had congenital heart surgery. CDR3s include the opening cysteine and the closing phenylalanine or tryptophan. D genes are given only for firm matches. Expanded clones are given a class, and other clones once, few, many or no size at all.

v_call	cdr3_length	clone_size	d_call	j_call	cdr3_aa	cdr3_nt
TRDV1	19	few	TRDD3	TRDJ1	CALGELEPGGYLYTDKLIF	TGTGCTCTTGGGGAACTGGAGCCAGGGGGATACCTGTACACCGATAAACTCATCTTT
TRDV1	20	few	TRDD3	TRDJ1	CALGDFQIPLLGSLTDKLIF	TGTGCTCTTGGGGACTTTCAAATACCGTTACTGGGGTCTCTCACCGATAAACTCATCTTT
TRDV1	21	.	TRDD3	TRDJ1	CALGEPPSTLILGEDTDKLIF	TGTGCTCTTGGGGAACCCCCCTCTACGTTAATACTGGGGGAGGACACCGATAAACTCATCTTT
TRDV1	17	.	TRDD3	TRDJ1	CALGELPYWGIAPKLIF	TGTGCTCTTGGGGAACTACCTTACTGGGGGATAGCCCCTAAACTCATCTTT
TRDV1	17	few	TRDD3	TRDJ1	CALGELAWGINLRGLIF	TGTGCTCTTGGGGAACTGGCCTGGGGGATAAATCTTCGAGGACTCATCTTT
TRDV1	22	.	.	TRDJ1	CALGDPAFPTGANLGNTDKLIF	TGTGCTCTTGGGGATCCCGCCTTCCCCACTGGGGCAAACCTGGGGAACACCGATAAACTCATCTTT
TRDV1	24	few	TRDD3	TRDJ1	CALGEQIAEGFLRGYGLYTDKLIF	TGTGCTCTTGGGGAACAAATCGCAGAGGGCTTCCTCAGGGGATACGGGCTTTACACCGATAAACTCATCTTT
TRDV1	18	few	TRDD3	TRDJ1	CALGETYWGIHHTDKLIF	TGTGCTCTTGGGGAAACCTACTGGGGGATACATCACACCGATAAACTCATCTTT
TRDV1	22	once	TRDD3	TRDJ1	CALGEFPPLLLGDTWHTDKLIF	TGTGCTCTTGGGGAATTCCCCCCCCTCCTACTGGGGGATACGTGGCACACCGATAAACTCATCTTT
TRDV1	22	few	TRDD3	TRDJ1	CALGGTYIVGLGEPSYTDKLIF	TGTGCTCTTGGGGGAACGTATATCGTGGGACTGGGGGAACCTTCTTACACCGATAAACTCATCTTT
TRDV1	27	.	.	TRDJ1	CALNFLRSPFGDTQIRPPGKYTDKLIF	TGTGCTCTGAACTTCCTACGTTCCCCCTTCGGGGATACGCAGATTAGACCCCCCGGAAAGTACACCGATAAACTCATCTTT
TRDV1	14	.	.	TRDJ1	CALVCPITTNKLIF	TGTGCTCTTGTGTGTCCGATTACTACTAATAAACTCATCTTT
TRDV1	21	few	TRDD3	TRDJ1	CALGELTITRYWGIFTDKLIF	TGTGCTCTTGGGGAACTTACCATAACCCGGTACTGGGGGATCTTCACCGATAAACTCATCTTT
TRDV1	25	.	.	TRDJ1	CALGELPPLLPSTGYPNPYTDKLIF	TGTGCTCTTGGGGAACTTCCCCCTCTCCTACCGAGTACTGGGTACCCTAACCCGTACACCGATAAACTCATCTTT
TRDV1	23	few	TRDD3	TRDJ1	CALGDQTLRRVYWGMLGTDKLIF	TGTGCTCTTGGGGACCAAACCCTACGAAGGGTGTACTGGGGGATGTTAGGCACCGATAAACTCATCTTT